The clone carrying this TCR beta chain was counted only a few times. Antigen: not known. Per the germline V gene, CDR1 is MNHEY and CDR2 is SVGAGI. The CDR3 runs to 16 residues. V dropped 2 bases and J dropped 0 bases, with 13 bases sitting between them. This specimen comes from a study of cytomegalovirus exposure and HLA in healthy donors. In the PCR, 60 Vbeta and 13 Jbeta primers were used. This table comes from immunoSEQ multiplex PCR, and its TCRdb copy is limited to in-frame clones, with some not included. Of some 120,000 clones in the sample, more than 80% were seen once. The study's findings and limits: An analysis that came later showed most CMV-associated TCR beta chains appearing HLA-restricted.

Sequencing was performed on PBMCs. This TCR came from a woman under 40 in good health and CMV-seropositive. This chain links TRBV6-5 with TRBJ2-5; tentatively, D is TRBD1 (5 bases). CDR3 in amino acids: CASSYDQAGYQETQYF. The CDR3 DNA is TGTGCCAGCAGTTACGATCAGGCAGGGTACCAAGAGACCCAGTACTTC.